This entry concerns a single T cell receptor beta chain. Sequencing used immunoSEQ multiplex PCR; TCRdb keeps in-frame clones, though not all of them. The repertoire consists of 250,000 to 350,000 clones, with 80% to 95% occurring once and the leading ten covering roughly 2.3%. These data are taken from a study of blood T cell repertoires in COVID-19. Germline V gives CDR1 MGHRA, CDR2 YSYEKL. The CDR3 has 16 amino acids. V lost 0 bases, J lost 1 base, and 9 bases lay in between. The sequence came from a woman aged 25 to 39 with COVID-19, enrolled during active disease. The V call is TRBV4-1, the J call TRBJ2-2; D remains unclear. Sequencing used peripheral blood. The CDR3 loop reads CASSQELPENTGELFF. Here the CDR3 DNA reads TGCGCCAGCAGCCAAGAATTGCCAGAGAACACCGGGGAGCTGTTTTTT.